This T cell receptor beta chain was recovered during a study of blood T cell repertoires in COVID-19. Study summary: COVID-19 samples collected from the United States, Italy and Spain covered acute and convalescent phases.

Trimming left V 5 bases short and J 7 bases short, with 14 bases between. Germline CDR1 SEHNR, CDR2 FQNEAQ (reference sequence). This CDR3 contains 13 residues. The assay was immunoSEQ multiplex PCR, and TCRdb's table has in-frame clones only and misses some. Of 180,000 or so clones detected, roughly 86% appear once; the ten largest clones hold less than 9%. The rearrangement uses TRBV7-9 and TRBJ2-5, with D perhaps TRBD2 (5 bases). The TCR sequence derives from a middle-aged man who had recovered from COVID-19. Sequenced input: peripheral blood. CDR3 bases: TGTGCCAGCAGCCCGGATCTCCGGGGGACCCAGTACTTC. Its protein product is CASSPDLRGTQYF.